Presented here are 17 T cell receptor beta chains from one specimen sequenced in a study of cytomegalovirus exposure and HLA in healthy donors. PCR was performed using 60 Vbeta and 13 Jbeta primers. Some clones are missing from TCRdb's copy, which holds only in-frame ones; the method was immunoSEQ multiplex PCR. The table lists 43,000 or so clones, 64% of them singletons. The sequenced material came from PBMCs. The source is a human donor in good health.

This clone was found once. At one end, the junction sequence differs from germline, possibly due to a read error. Other DNA sequences in this specimen translate into the identical CDR3. The chain recombines TRBV28 with TRBJ2-7; 9 nucleotides align to TRBD1. The CDR3 contains 13 residues. Germline lookup yields CDR1 MDHEN and CDR2 SYDVKM. The CDR3 DNA reads as TGTGCCAGCAGGTCGGGACAGGGCTACGGGCAGTACTTC. This codes for CASRSGQGYGQYF.

A word on this clone: Other DNA sequences of this sample code for an identical CDR3. The V and J genes are TRBV30 and TRBJ1-2; D is uncertain. This CDR3 region has 13 residues. Deletions cut 4 bases from V and 8 bases from J, with 17 bases between. Germline assignment: CDR1 GTSNPN and CDR2 SVGIG (reference sequence). CDR3 nucleotide sequence: TGTGCCTGGATCCCCCGGGCGGGCGTAGGCTACACCTTC. Its translation is CAWIPRAGVGYTF.

This chain joins TRBV7-2 and TRBJ1-5; a weak D match, TRBD1 (6 bases). CDR1 and CDR2 from the germline V gene are SGHTA and FQGNSA. The CDR3 consists of 15 residues. Trimming took 5 bases from V and 2 from J, leaving 13 bases between them. CDR3 DNA: TGTGCCAGCAGCCTTACAGGGTGGGGCAATCAGCCCCAGCATTTT. This encodes CASSLTGWGNQPQHF.

The V gene is TRBV7-9, the J gene TRBJ2-5, with TRBD1 identical over 9 bases. V was pared by 3 bases and J by 7 bases, with 6 bases of the junction left unmatched. Germline values: CDR1 SEHNR, CDR2 FQNEAQ (reference sequence). The CDR3 is 14 amino acids. The CDR3 sequence is CASSFRGQGVTQYF. CDR3 nucleotide sequence: TGTGCCAGCAGCTTTAGGGGACAGGGAGTGACCCAGTACTTC.

The sample holds a few counts of this clone. This chain uses TRBV4-2 with TRBJ2-7, with TRBD1 identical over 8 bases. Germline CDR1 reads LGHNA; CDR2 reads YNFKEQ. The CDR3 spans 13 residues. The junction had 3 bases not matched to a gene; V was cut back by 4 bases and J by 4 bases. The CDR3 protein is CASSRRQGYEQYF. The DNA of the CDR3 is TGTGCCAGCAGCCGCAGACAGGGGTACGAGCAGTACTTC.

The chain employs TRBV19 and TRBJ1-2; D is undetermined. CDR1 LNHDA and CDR2 SQIVND come from the germline V gene (reference sequence). This CDR3 contains 15 residues. Trimming pared 4 bases from V and 4 bases from J, leaving 16 bases between. CDR3 coding DNA: TGTGCCAGTAGTACCGTAAAACCCAGGATCTATGGCTACACCTTC. As protein: CASSTVKPRIYGYTF.

The J gene is TRBJ2-3, the V gene TRBV7-2; D remains unclear. V was shortened by 2 bases and J by 4 bases, with 16 bases between the two germline ends. Germline V CDR1 and CDR2: SGHTA, FQGNSA. This CDR3 has 16 residues. The CDR3 sequence is CASSLRTAGSSDTQYF. The CDR3 DNA follows: TGTGCCAGCAGCTTACGTACAGCTGGGTCGTCAGATACGCAGTATTTT.

In this sample, this clone turned up a few times. The rearrangement uses TRBV9 and TRBJ1-1; 7 bases map to TRBD1. This CDR3 has 17 residues. Germline loops: CDR1 SGDLS, CDR2 YYNGEE. After removal of 3 bases from V and 6 bases from J, the junction contained 17 bases not matched to a gene. The CDR3: CASSANRGRGRGAEAFF. The CDR3 bases are TGTGCCAGCAGCGCTAACAGGGGCCGCGGTCGAGGGGCTGAAGCTTTCTTT.

This clone was seen only a few times. The J gene is TRBJ2-3, the V gene TRBV29-1; D gene ambiguous. The CDR3 covers 14 residues. The germline CDR1 and CDR2 sequences are SQVTM and ANQGSEA. The V and J ends lost 4 bases and 5 bases respectively, with 16 bases between them. The CDR3 DNA is TGCAGCGTTGCTGGGCGAAGCATGGAAGATACGCAGTATTTT. Translation gives CSVAGRSMEDTQYF.

The V and J genes are TRBV14 and TRBJ2-7, with 7 bases matching TRBD1. CDR1 SGHDN and CDR2 FVKESK come from the germline V gene. CDR3 length equals 13 residues. V gave up 4 bases and J gave up 2 bases; unmatched junction bases: 2. For the CDR3, the DNA is TGTGCCAGCAGCCGACAGGGAACCTACGAGCAGTACTTC. Protein: CASSRQGTYEQYF.

The rearrangement uses TRBV6-4 and TRBJ2-5; 10 bases align to TRBD2. V lost 4 bases, J lost 5 bases, and 7 bases stayed unmatched. This CDR3 spans 15 amino acids. CDR1 is MRHNA and CDR2 is SNTAGT in the germline V gene. CDR3 protein: CASSVSGGPGETQYF. The CDR3 DNA is TGTGCCAGCAGTGTTAGCGGGGGGCCGGGGGAGACCCAGTACTTC.

The rearrangement uses TRBV6-1 and TRBJ2-7; 10 bases agree with TRBD1. The CDR3 is made up of 15 amino acids. V lost 5 bases, J lost 4 bases, and 8 bases stayed unmatched. Germline values: CDR1 MNHNS, CDR2 SASEGT. In DNA, the CDR3 is TGTGCCAGCAGTCAGACAGGGGGCAAGCTTTACGAGCAGTACTTC. Its protein is CASSQTGGKLYEQYF.

This clone occurred a few times. V is TRBV5-1 and J is TRBJ2-5; 7 positions match TRBD1. The CDR3 covers 14 residues. V shed 4 bases, J shed 2 bases, and the junction held 5 bases outside the gene matches. CDR1 and CDR2 from the germline V gene are SGHRS and YFSETQ. CDR3 sequence: CASSRGGQQETQYF. The CDR3 nucleotides read TGCGCCAGCAGCCGTGGGGGACAGCAAGAGACCCAGTACTTC.

This chain uses TRBV15 with TRBJ1-1; 7 bases match TRBD1. V dropped 5 bases and J dropped 2; count of bases not matched to a gene: 11. Germline V gene lookup returns CDR1 LNHNV and CDR2 YYDKDF (reference sequence). This CDR3 is 16 amino acids long. The CDR3 DNA is TGTGCCACCAGCGTAAACCCAACAGGGGCTAACACTGAAGCTTTCTTT. It encodes CATSVNPTGANTEAFF.

V usage is TRBV30 and J usage is TRBJ1-5, with TRBD1 matching 7 bases. Germline CDR1 GTSNPN, CDR2 SVGIG (reference sequence). This CDR3 is built from 15 residues. The V segment lost 2 bases and the J segment 1 base; nucleotides outside the gene matches: 5. Written as DNA, the CDR3 is TGTGCCTGGAGTCCCGGGACAGCCAGCAATCAGCCCCAGCATTTT. It is translated as CAWSPGTASNQPQHF.

The chain couples TRBV5-1 to TRBJ2-7; TRBD1 aligns across 7 bases. CDR3 length equals 14 residues. Per germline, CDR1 SGHRS and CDR2 YFSETQ. V trimming: 1 base; J trimming: 5 bases; junction bases outside the gene matches: 6. The CDR3 loop is CASSLWDRSDEQYF. The CDR3 DNA is TGCGCCAGCAGCTTGTGGGACAGATCAGACGAGCAGTACTTC. Filled out from reference TRBV5-1 and TRBJ2-7, the complete variable domain reads KAGVTQTPRYLIKTRGQQVTLSCSPISGHRSVSWYQQTPGQGLQFLFEYFSETQRNKGNFPGRFSGRQFSNSRSEMNVSTLELGDSALYLCASSLWDRSDEQYFGPGTRLTVT.

The DNA for the CDR3 is TGTGCCAGTAGTATTGACAAAGATCAGCCCCAGCATTTT. Translating gives CASSIDKDQPQHF. V and J are TRBV19 and TRBJ1-5, with unresolved D. Germline-derived CDR1 and CDR2 are LNHDA and SQIVND (reference sequence). V shed 3 bases and J shed 5 bases, with 8 bases lying between them. The CDR3 consists of 13 residues.